This T cell receptor (beta chain) was sequenced for a study of OX40 agonist ivuxolimab in advanced cancers. In the study overall: As their treatment, patients were administered ivuxolimab, an agonistic anti-OX40 (CD134) antibody. Treatment received earlier with anti-PD-1, anti-PD-L1 or anti-CTLA-4 agents was allowed, and 40% had some. Patients were under 90% male with ages roughly 20 to 85, mean about 54.

The assay was immunoSEQ multiplex PCR, and TCRdb's table has in-frame clones only and misses some. The data contain about 38,000 clones, about 72% of them singletons. Notes on the study in general: Antigen specificity remained undetermined for the expanded peripheral T cells.

Germline CDR1 SEHNR, CDR2 FQNEAQ (reference sequence). This CDR3 comprises 16 residues. The V gene lost 5 bases and the J gene lost 4 bases, with 18 bases spanning the gap. With regard to this clone: What it binds is unknown.

The material was CD4+ or CD8+ T cells sorted from blood, obtained in a trial of the OX40 agonist ivuxolimab. The sequence was collected from an adult with an advanced solid tumor such as melanoma, head and neck, liver or kidney cancer. The chain carries TRBV7-9 and TRBJ1-5; no reliable D call. Written as DNA, the CDR3 is TGTGCCAGCAGCGATAGTTCCGGACCCAGGAATCAGCCCCAGCATTTT. Its translation is CASSDSSGPRNQPQHF.